Listed below are T cell receptor beta chains from one sample, sequenced in a study of T cells in Graves' hyperthyroidism and ophthalmopathy. One entry per CDR3 protein results from TCRdb running MiXCR on the multiplex PCR reads. The data show about 600,000 distinct CDR3 sequences, approximately 15% seen once. The sample consisted of blood. Receptors originate from a woman aged 18-29 years with Graves' ophthalmopathy. Both conserved end residues are part of each CDR3. The D gene is left open where the match is weak. Expanded clones are given a class, and other clones once, few, many or no size at all.

NA	once	TRBV28	TRBJ1-1	CASSWGGAPEAFF	TGTGCCAGCTCCTGGGGCGGGGCCCCTGAGGCTTTCTTT
TRBD1	many	TRBV12-5	TRBJ1-2	CASGLDLRGMRPNYGYTF	TGTGCTAGTGGTTTGGACCTCAGGGGGATGCGTCCTAACTATGGCTACACCTTC
NA	many	TRBV2	TRBJ1-2	CASSEVRGAGGYTF	TGTGCCAGCAGTGAAGTAAGAGGGGCGGGCGGCTACACCTTC
NA	many	TRBV6-1	TRBJ1-1	CASSDWEADEAFF	TGTGCCAGCAGTGATTGGGAAGCGGACGAAGCTTTCTTT
TRBD1	many	TRBV28	TRBJ2-1	CASSLFRRGTGGEQFF	TGTGCCAGCAGTTTATTTCGCCGCGGGACAGGGGGTGAGCAGTTCTTC
TRBD1	many	TRBV12-3/TRBV12-4	TRBJ2-7	CASSKLGTGSYEQYF	TGTGCCAGCAGTAAGCTAGGGACAGGTTCCTACGAGCAGTACTTC
TRBD2	few	TRBV12-3/TRBV12-4	TRBJ2-5	CASSHTGTSEKRYF	TGTGCCAGCAGTCATACCGGGACTAGCGAGAAGAGGTACTTC
TRBD1	NA	TRBV5-8	TRBJ2-1	CASSRQGTGSSYNEQFF	TGTGCCAGCAGCCGACAAGGGACAGGGAGCTCCTACAATGAGCAGTTCTTC
TRBD1	NA	TRBV20-1	TRBJ1-2	CSARGQQGTYGYTF	TGCAGTGCCCGGGGACAGCAGGGAACCTATGGCTACACCTTC
NA	NA	TRBV6-5	TRBJ1-2	CASSLVAGTNYGYTF	TGTGCCAGCAGTTTGGTAGCAGGGACAAACTATGGCTACACCTTC
TRBD2	few	TRBV4-2	TRBJ2-1	CASSPPFAGGGYEQFF	TGTGCCAGCAGCCCCCCTTTTGCGGGAGGTGGGTATGAGCAGTTCTTC
NA	NA	TRBV2	TRBJ2-4	CASLDLAKNIQYF	TGTGCCAGCTTAGACCTAGCCAAAAACATTCAGTACTTC
NA	once	TRBV30	TRBJ2-7	CAWSMFYEQYF	TGTGCCTGGAGTATGTTCTACGAGCAGTACTTC
TRBD1	many	TRBV28	TRBJ1-2	CASSPGGAFYGYTF	TGTGCCAGCAGTCCAGGGGGCGCCTTCTATGGCTACACCTTC
NA	NA	TRBV11-3	TRBJ2-7	CASSFGERAYEQYF	TGTGCCAGCAGCTTTGGGGAGCGGGCCTACGAGCAGTACTTC
NA	once	TRBV24-1	TRBJ2-2	CATSDFRIPGERFF	TGTGCCACCAGTGATTTTCGGATCCCCGGGGAGCGGTTTTTT
TRBD2	NA	TRBV5-1	TRBJ2-5	CASSLGTSVEETQYF	TGCGCCAGCAGCTTGGGGACTAGCGTGGAGGAGACCCAGTACTTC
NA	many	TRBV28	TRBJ2-2	CASSLPGISETGELFF	TGTGCCAGCAGTCTCCCGGGAATCTCGGAGACCGGGGAGCTGTTTTTT
TRBD1	many	TRBV29-1	TRBJ1-2	CSVARDRGIYGYTF	TGCAGCGTTGCTAGAGACAGGGGGATCTATGGCTACACCTTC
TRBD1	NA	TRBV27	TRBJ1-1	CASRTPSGQGGTEAFF	TGTGCCAGCAGGACACCGTCGGGACAGGGGGGCACTGAAGCTTTCTTT
NA	many	TRBV19	TRBJ2-6	CASSPQGTSGANVLTF	TGTGCCAGTAGTCCACAGGGGACTTCTGGGGCCAACGTCCTGACTTTC
TRBD2	NA	TRBV6-1	TRBJ2-5	CASTPTSGLGETQYF	TGTGCCAGCACCCCAACTAGCGGCCTGGGGGAGACCCAGTACTTC
NA	many	TRBV20-1	TRBJ1-5	CSARRIDSSPKPQHF	TGCAGTGCCCGCCGAATTGACAGCAGCCCGAAACCCCAGCATTTT
TRBD2	many	TRBV27	TRBJ2-7	CASNPSGTYEQYF	TGTGCCAGCAACCCTAGCGGAACCTACGAGCAGTACTTC
NA	many	TRBV5-8	TRBJ2-5	CASSLSGQKTETQYF	TGTGCCAGCAGCTTGTCAGGACAGAAGACAGAGACCCAGTACTTC
TRBD2	few	TRBV30	TRBJ2-1	CAWSRRGLAGYNEQFF	TGTGCCTGGAGCCGACGAGGGCTAGCGGGATACAATGAGCAGTTCTTC
NA	NA	TRBV27	TRBJ2-7	CASSLRPYGAEQYF	TGTGCCAGCAGTCTTAGACCTTATGGGGCCGAGCAGTACTTC
NA	many	TRBV30	TRBJ2-3	CAWSVPWGLAGTDTQYF	TGTGCCTGGAGTGTACCCTGGGGGCTAGCGGGCACAGATACGCAGTATTTT
NA	many	TRBV2	TRBJ1-2	CASSAVQSYYGYTF	TGTGCCAGCAGTGCCGTACAGAGTTACTATGGCTACACCTTC
NA	few	TRBV4-3	TRBJ1-6	CASSQVSDSPLHF	TGCGCCAGCAGCCAAGTTTCAGATTCACCCCTCCACTTT
NA	few	TRBV27	TRBJ2-1	CASSFRTGFYNEQFF	TGTGCCAGCAGTTTTCGCACAGGGTTCTACAATGAGCAGTTCTTC
NA	many	TRBV4-1	TRBJ2-7	CASRGRPEILSYEQYF	TGCGCCAGCAGAGGCAGACCCGAAATCCTCTCCTACGAGCAGTACTTC
TRBD2	few	TRBV7-9	TRBJ2-7	CASSLERGGSSYEQYF	TGTGCCAGCAGCTTAGAAAGAGGCGGGAGCTCCTACGAGCAGTACTTC
NA	many	TRBV19	TRBJ1-1	CASSMGMGNTEAFF	TGTGCCAGTAGTATGGGGATGGGGAACACTGAAGCTTTCTTT
NA	many	TRBV28	TRBJ1-1	CASSGGLRTPEAFF	TGTGCCAGCAGTGGGGGACTCCGGACCCCTGAAGCTTTCTTT
NA	many	TRBV27	TRBJ1-2	CASTSAQEPYGYTF	TGTGCCAGCACTTCAGCCCAGGAGCCCTATGGCTACACCTTC
NA	many	TRBV7-2	TRBJ2-7	CASSLVGTPGYEQYF	TGTGCCAGCAGCTTAGTGGGGACCCCGGGCTACGAGCAGTACTTC
NA	many	TRBV2	TRBJ2-6	CASSELGGAGANVLTF	TGTGCCAGCAGTGAATTGGGGGGGGCCGGGGCCAACGTCCTGACTTTC
NA	many	TRBV10-1	TRBJ2-5	CASSAGTAGETQYF	TGCGCCAGCAGTGCCGGGACCGCTGGGGAGACCCAGTACTTC
NA	few	TRBV9	TRBJ1-5	CASSPGVDSNQPQHF	TGTGCCAGCAGCCCGGGGGTCGATAGCAATCAGCCCCAGCATTTT
NA	many	TRBV28	TRBJ2-7	CASSFGPPRLTYEQYF	TGTGCCAGCAGTTTTGGGCCCCCCAGGTTAACCTACGAGCAGTACTTC
TRBD1	many	TRBV5-1	TRBJ2-3	CASSFQGAEDTQYF	TGCGCCAGCAGCTTTCAGGGGGCGGAAGATACGCAGTATTTT
TRBD2	few	TRBV4-1	TRBJ2-1	CASRGGGTNPYNEQFF	TGCGCCAGCAGGGGTGGTGGGACTAACCCCTACAATGAGCAGTTCTTC
NA	NA	TRBV20-1	TRBJ1-5	CSARSIVRDQPQHF	TGCAGTGCTAGAAGTATTGTCCGGGATCAGCCCCAGCATTTT
NA	NA	TRBV9	TRBJ2-1	CASSAFLGGQGYNEQFF	TGTGCCAGCAGCGCCTTCCTTGGGGGGCAGGGTTACAATGAGCAGTTCTTC
NA	many	TRBV2	TRBJ2-3	CASRLGDTQYF	TGTGCCAGCAGGCTGGGAGATACGCAGTATTTT
NA	many	TRBV11-2	TRBJ1-1	CASSLYESTEAFF	TGTGCCAGCAGCTTATACGAAAGCACTGAAGCTTTCTTT
NA	few	TRBV29-1	TRBJ1-2	CSVVAGVDYGYTF	TGCAGCGTTGTAGCGGGGGTAGATTATGGCTACACCTTC
TRBD2	many	TRBV9	TRBJ2-1	CASSVETSAVANEQFF	TGTGCCAGCAGCGTAGAGACTAGCGCAGTTGCCAATGAGCAGTTCTTC
TRBD1	few	TRBV4-1	TRBJ1-6	CASSRVADPGQGAYSPLHF	TGCGCCAGCAGCCGAGTAGCCGATCCGGGACAGGGGGCTTATTCACCCCTCCACTTT
TRBD1	many	TRBV20-1	TRBJ1-1	CSARDPKRVTGAPNTEAFF	TGCAGTGCTAGAGATCCGAAGCGTGTTACAGGGGCGCCGAACACTGAAGCTTTCTTT
TRBD2	many	TRBV2	TRBJ2-7	CASRGRRLAGATQYEQYF	TGTGCCAGCAGGGGGAGGAGACTAGCGGGAGCCACCCAATACGAGCAGTACTTC
NA	many	TRBV29-1	TRBJ2-7	CSVEGESGSVYYEQYF	TGCAGCGTTGAAGGGGAATCAGGGTCGGTTTACTACGAGCAGTACTTC
NA	NA	TRBV6-2/TRBV6-3	TRBJ1-3	CACETGNTIYF	TGTGCGTGTGAAACCGGAAACACCATATATTTT
NA	many	TRBV7-9	TRBJ1-5	CASSLGGFQPQHF	TGTGCCAGCAGCTTAGGGGGGTTCCAGCCCCAGCATTTT
TRBD2	NA	TRBV5-1	TRBJ2-3	CASSFRLAGGGADTQYF	TGTGCCAGCAGCTTCCGACTAGCGGGAGGTGGTGCAGATACGCAGTATTTT
NA	many	TRBV6-7	TRBJ1-1	CASSYPRNTEAFF	TGTGCCAGCAGTTACCCCAGGAACACTGAAGCTTTCTTT